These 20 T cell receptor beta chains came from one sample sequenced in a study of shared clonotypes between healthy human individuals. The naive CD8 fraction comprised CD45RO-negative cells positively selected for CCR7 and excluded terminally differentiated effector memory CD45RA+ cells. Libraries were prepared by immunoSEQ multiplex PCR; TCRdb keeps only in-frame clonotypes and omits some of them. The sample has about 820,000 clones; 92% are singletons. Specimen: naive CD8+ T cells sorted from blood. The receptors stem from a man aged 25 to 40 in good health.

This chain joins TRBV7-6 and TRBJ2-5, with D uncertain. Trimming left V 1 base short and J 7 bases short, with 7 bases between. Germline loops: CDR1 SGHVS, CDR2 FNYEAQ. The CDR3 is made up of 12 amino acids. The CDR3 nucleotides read TGTGCCAGCAGCTTAGTAGGCGGGACCCAGTACTTC. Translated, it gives CASSLVGGTQYF. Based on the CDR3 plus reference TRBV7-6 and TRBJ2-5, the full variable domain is GAGVSQSPRYKVTKRGQDVALRCDPISGHVSLYWYRQALGQGPEFLTYFNYEAQQDKSGLPNDRFSAERPEGSISTLTIQRTEQRDSAMYRCASSLVGGTQYFGPGTRLLVL.

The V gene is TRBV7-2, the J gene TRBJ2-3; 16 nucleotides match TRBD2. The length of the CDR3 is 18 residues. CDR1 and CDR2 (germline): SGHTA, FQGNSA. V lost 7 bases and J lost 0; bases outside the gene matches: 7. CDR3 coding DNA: TGTGCCAGCACCCAGGGACTAGCGGGAGGGAAGAGCACAGATACGCAGTATTTT. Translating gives CASTQGLAGGKSTDTQYF.

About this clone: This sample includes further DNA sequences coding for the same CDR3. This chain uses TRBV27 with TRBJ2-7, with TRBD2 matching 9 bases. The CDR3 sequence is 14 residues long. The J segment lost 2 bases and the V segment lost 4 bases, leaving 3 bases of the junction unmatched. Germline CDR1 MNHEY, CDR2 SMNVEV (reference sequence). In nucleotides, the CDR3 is TGTGCCAGCAGTTCGGGACTAGCTACCTACGAGCAGTACTTC. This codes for CASSSGLATYEQYF.

The CDR3 coding sequence is TGTGCCAGAAGCCCTATAAGACTAGCACCAATAAACGCAAACAATGAGCAGTTCTTC. As protein: CARSPIRLAPINANNEQFF. The chain joins TRBV7-5 to TRBJ2-1; the table gives TRBD2 as D, unverified against the DNA. TRBV7-5 is annotated as a pseudogene. The CDR3 spans 19 residues.

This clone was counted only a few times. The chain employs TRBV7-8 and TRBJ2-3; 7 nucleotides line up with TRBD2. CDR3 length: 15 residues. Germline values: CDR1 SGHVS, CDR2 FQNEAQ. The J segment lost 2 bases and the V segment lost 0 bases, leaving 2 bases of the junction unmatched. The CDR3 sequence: CASSLAGGPTDTQYF. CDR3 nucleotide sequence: TGTGCCAGCAGCTTAGCGGGAGGGCCCACAGATACGCAGTATTTT. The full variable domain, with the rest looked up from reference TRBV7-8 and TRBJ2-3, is GAGVSQSPRYKVAKRGQDVALRCDPISGHVSLFWYQQALGQGPEFLTYFQNEAQLDKSGLPSDRFFAERPEGSVSTLKIQRTQQEDSAVYLCASSLAGGPTDTQYFGPGTRLTVL.

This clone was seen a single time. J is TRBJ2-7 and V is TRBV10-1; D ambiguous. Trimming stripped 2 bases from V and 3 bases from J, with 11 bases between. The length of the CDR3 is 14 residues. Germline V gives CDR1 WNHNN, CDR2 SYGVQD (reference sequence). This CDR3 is CASSEAGMGYEQYF. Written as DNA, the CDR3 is TGCGCCAGCAGTGAGGCTGGTATGGGCTACGAGCAGTACTTC.

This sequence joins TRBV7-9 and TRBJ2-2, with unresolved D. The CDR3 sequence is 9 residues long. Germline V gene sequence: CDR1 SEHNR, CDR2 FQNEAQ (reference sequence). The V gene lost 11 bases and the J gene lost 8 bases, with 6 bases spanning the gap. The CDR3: CALRGELFF. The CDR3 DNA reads TGTGCCCTACGAGGGGAGCTGTTTTTT.

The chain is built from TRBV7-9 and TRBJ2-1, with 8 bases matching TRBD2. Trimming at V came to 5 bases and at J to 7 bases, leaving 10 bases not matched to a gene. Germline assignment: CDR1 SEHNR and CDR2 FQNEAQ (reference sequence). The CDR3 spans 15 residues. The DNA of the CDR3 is TGTGCCAGCAGCCCGTCGAGCGGGAGATGGAATGAGCAGTTCTTC. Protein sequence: CASSPSSGRWNEQFF.

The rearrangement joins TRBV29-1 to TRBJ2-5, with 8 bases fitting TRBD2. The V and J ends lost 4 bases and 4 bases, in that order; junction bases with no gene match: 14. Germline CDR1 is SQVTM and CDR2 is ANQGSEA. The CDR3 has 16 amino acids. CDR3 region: CSVGGVTGGPVETQYF. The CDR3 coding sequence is TGCAGCGTTGGAGGGGTTACGGGAGGGCCTGTAGAGACCCAGTACTTC.

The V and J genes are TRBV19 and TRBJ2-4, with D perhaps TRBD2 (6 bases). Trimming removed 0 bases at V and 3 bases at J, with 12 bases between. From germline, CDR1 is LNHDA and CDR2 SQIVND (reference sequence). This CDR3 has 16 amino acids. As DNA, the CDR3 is TGTGCCAGTAGTATAGAGGAGGGAATTTACAAAAACATTCAGTACTTC. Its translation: CASSIEEGIYKNIQYF.

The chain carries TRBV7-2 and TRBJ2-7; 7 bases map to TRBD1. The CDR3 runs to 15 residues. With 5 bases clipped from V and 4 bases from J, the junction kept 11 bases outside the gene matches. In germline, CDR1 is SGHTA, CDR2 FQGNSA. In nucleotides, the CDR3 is TGTGCCAGCAGCGGAGATATGACAGGGTTGTACGAGCAGTACTTC. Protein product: CASSGDMTGLYEQYF.

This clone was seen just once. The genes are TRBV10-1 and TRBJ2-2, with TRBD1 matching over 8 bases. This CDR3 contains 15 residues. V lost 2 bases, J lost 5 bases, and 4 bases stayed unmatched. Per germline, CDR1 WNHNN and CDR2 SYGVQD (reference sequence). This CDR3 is CASSEGTGDTGELFF. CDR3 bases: TGCGCCAGCAGTGAGGGGACAGGAGATACCGGGGAGCTGTTTTTT.

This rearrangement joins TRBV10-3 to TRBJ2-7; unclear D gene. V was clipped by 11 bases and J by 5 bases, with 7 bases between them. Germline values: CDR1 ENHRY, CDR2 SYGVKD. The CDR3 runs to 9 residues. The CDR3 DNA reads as TGTGCCGCCGGCCACGAGCAGTACTTC. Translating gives CAAGHEQYF.

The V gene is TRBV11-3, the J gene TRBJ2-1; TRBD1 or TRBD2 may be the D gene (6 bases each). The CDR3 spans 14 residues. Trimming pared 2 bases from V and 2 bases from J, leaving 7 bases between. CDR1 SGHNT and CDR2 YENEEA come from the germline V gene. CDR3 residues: CASSLRGAYNEQFF. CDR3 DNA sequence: TGTGCCAGCAGCTTAAGGGGGGCCTACAATGAGCAGTTCTTC.

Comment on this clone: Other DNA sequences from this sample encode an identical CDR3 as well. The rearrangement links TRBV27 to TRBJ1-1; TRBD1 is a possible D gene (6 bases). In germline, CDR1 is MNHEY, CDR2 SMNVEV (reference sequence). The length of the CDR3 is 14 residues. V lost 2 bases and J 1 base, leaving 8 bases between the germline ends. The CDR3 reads CASSLGQSNTEAFF. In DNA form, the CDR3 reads TGTGCCAGCAGTTTAGGACAGTCGAACACTGAAGCTTTCTTT.

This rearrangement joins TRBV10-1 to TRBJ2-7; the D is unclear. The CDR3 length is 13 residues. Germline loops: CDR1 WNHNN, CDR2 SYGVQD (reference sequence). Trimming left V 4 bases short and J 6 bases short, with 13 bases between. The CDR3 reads CASSVGPLGEQYF. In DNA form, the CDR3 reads TGCGCCAGCAGTGTTGGTCCTCTGGGCGAGCAGTACTTC.

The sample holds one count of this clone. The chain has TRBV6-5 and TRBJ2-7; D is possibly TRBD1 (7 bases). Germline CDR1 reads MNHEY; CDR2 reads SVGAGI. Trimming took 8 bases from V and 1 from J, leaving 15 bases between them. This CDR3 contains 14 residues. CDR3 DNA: TGTGCCAGCCGTTCGGGGGACAGTTCCTACGAGCAGTACTTC. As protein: CASRSGDSSYEQYF.

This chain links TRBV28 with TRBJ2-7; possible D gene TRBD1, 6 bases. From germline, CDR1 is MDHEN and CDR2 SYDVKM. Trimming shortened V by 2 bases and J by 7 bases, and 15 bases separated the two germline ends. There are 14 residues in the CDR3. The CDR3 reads CASSLTGFSTEQYF. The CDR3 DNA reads TGTGCCAGCAGTTTAACAGGGTTCTCAACGGAGCAGTACTTC.

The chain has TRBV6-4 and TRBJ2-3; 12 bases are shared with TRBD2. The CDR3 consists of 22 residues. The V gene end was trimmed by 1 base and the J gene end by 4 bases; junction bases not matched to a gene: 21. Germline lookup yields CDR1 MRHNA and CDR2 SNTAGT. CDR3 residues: CASSDYPTWTSGTIQVSDTQYF. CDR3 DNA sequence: TGTGCCAGCAGTGACTACCCGACGTGGACTAGCGGGACCATCCAGGTTTCAGATACGCAGTATTTT.

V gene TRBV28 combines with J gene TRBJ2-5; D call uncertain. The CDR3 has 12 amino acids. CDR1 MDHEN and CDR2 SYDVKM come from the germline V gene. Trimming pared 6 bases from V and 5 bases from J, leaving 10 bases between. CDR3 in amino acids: CASSPITETQYF. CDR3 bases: TGTGCCAGCAGCCCTATTACGGAGACCCAGTACTTC.